Reported below is one T cell receptor beta chain. The antigen is not known. A multiplex PCR was run with 60 Vbeta primers and 13 Jbeta primers. Clones were sequenced by immunoSEQ multiplex PCR, and TCRdb holds only the in-frame ones, with some missing. Among around 190,000 clones listed, about 81% were seen once. This entry belongs to a study of cytomegalovirus exposure and HLA in healthy donors. General study findings and limits: TCR beta V- and J-gene trimming, according to a later analysis, was linked to a missense DCLRE1C variant.

Germline CDR1 SNHLY, CDR2 FYNNEI. The ends were cut back, 6 bases at V and 0 bases at J, with 12 bases in the middle. There are 15 residues in the CDR3. The sequenced sample consisted of PBMCs. The V and J genes are TRBV2 and TRBJ1-5; D gene unclear. The source is a man between 18 and 35 years old in good health and CMV-seronegative. The CDR3 DNA sequence: TGTGCCAGCAGCCGCTTTGCGGTTAGCAATCAGCCCCAGCATTTT. Translated: CASSRFAVSNQPQHF.